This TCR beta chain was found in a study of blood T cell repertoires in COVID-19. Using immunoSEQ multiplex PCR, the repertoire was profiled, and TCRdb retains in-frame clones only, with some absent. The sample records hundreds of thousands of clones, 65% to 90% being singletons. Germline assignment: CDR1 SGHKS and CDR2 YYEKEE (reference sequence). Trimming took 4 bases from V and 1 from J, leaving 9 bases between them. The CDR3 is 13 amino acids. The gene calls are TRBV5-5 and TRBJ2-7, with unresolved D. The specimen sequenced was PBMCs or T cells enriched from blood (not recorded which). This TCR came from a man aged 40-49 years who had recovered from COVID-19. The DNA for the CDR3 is TGTGCCAGCAGCCCCGTAGAGTCCTACGAGCAGTACTTC. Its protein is CASSPVESYEQYF.